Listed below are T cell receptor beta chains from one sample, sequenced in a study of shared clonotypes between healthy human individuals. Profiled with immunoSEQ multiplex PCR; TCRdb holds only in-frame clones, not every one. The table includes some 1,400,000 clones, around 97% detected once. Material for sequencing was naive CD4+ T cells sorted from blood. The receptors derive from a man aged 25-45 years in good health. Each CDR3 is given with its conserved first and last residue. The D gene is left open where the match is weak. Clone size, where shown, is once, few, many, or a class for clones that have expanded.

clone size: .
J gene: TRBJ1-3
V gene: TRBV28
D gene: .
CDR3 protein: CASSSPPGGNTIYF
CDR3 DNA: TGTGCCAGCAGTTCCCCGCCGGGGGGAAACACCATATATTTT

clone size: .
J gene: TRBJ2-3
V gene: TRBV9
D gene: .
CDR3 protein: CASSVGVSLANTDTQYF
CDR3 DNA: TGTGCCAGCAGCGTAGGCGTCAGCCTAGCGAATACAGATACGCAGTATTTT

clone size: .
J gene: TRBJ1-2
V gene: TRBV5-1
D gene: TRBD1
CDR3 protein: CASSLSEGAYGYTF
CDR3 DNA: TGCGCCAGCAGCTTGAGTGAGGGGGCCTATGGCTACACCTTC

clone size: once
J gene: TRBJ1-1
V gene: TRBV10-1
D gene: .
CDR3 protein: CASSGPGWTEAFF
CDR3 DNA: TGCGCCAGCAGTGGGCCAGGGTGGACTGAAGCTTTCTTT

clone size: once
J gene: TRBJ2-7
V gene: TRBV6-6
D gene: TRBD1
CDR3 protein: CASSITGGAFYEQYF
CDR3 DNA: TGTGCCAGCAGCATTACAGGGGGCGCCTTCTACGAGCAGTACTTC

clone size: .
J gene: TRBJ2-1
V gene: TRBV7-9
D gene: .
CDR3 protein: CATSGFAGYEQFF
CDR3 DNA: TGTGCCACCAGCGGGTTTGCGGGTTATGAGCAGTTCTTC

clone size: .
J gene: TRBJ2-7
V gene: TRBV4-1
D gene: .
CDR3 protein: CASSHLQRYEQYF
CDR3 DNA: TGCGCCAGCAGCCACCTCCAGCGATACGAGCAGTACTTC

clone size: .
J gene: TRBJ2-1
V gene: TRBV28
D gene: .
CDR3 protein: CASSKHNEQFF
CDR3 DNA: TGTGCCAGCAGCAAGCACAATGAGCAGTTCTTC

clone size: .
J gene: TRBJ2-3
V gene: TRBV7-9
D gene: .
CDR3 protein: CASSLLDSTDTQYF
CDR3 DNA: TGTGCCAGCAGCTTACTGGACAGCACAGATACGCAGTATTTT

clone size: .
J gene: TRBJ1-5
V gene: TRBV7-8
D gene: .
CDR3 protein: CASAKAFSNQPQHF
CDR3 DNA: TGTGCCAGCGCGAAGGCCTTTAGCAATCAGCCCCAGCATTTT

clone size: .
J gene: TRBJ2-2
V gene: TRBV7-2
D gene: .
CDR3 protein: CASSPTGRLIKLFF
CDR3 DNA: TGTGCCAGCAGCCCAACGGGAAGGCTGATAAAGCTGTTTTTT

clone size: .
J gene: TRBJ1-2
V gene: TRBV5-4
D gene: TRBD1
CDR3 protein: CASSSPTGGFVGYTF
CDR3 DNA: TGTGCCAGCAGCAGCCCGACAGGGGGCTTTGTTGGCTACACCTTC

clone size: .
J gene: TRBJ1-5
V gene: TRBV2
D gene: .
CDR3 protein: CASSGRHSNQPQHF
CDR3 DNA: TGTGCCAGCAGTGGCAGACATAGCAATCAGCCCCAGCATTTT

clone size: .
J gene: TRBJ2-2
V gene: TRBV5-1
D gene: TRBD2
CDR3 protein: CASSSGGGPYTGELFF
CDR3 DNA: TGCGCCAGCAGCTCGGGGGGAGGGCCTTACACCGGGGAGCTGTTTTTT

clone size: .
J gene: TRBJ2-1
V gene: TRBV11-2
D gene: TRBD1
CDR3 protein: CASSYRGEQFF
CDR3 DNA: TGTGCCAGCAGCTACAGGGGTGAGCAGTTCTTC

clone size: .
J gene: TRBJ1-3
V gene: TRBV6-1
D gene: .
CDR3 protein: CASSEFPATDSGNTIYF
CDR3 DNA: TGTGCCAGCAGTGAATTCCCCGCGACGGACTCTGGAAACACCATATATTTT

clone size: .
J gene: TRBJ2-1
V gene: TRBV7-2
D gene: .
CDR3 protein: CASSFVFWAQAGYNEQFF
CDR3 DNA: TGTGCCAGCAGCTTCGTCTTCTGGGCGCAGGCAGGGTACAATGAGCAGTTCTTC

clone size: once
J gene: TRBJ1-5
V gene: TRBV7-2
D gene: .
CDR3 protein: CASSFTGVHQPQHF
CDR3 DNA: TGTGCCAGCAGCTTTACCGGTGTACATCAGCCCCAGCATTTT

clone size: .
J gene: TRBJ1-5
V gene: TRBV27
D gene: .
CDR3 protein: CASRSQGLPYRSNQPQHF
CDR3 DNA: TGTGCCAGCAGGTCACAGGGACTACCGTATAGGAGCAATCAGCCCCAGCATTTT

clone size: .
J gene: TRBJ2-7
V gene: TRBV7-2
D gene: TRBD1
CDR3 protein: CASSLDRTGWSYEQYF
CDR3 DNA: TGTGCCAGCAGCTTAGACCGGACAGGGTGGTCCTACGAGCAGTACTTC

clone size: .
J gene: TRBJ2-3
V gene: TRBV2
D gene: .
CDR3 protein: CASSETGDTQYF
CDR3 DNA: TGTGCCAGCAGTGAGACTGGGGATACGCAGTATTTT

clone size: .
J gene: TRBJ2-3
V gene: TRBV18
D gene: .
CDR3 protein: CASSPQPNTDTQYF
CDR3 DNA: TGTGCCAGCTCACCACAGCCGAACACAGATACGCAGTATTTT

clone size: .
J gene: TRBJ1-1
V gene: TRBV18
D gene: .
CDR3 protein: CASSPGHAEAFF
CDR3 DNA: TGTGCCAGCTCACCGGGACATGCTGAAGCTTTCTTT

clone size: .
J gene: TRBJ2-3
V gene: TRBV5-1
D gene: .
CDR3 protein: CASSLSVRETDTQYF
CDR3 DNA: TGCGCCAGCAGCTTGTCGGTTCGGGAAACAGATACGCAGTATTTT

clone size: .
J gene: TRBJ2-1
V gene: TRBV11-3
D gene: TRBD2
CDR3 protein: CASSSLTSGIGNEQFF
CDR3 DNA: TGTGCCAGCAGCTCCTTGACTAGCGGGATCGGCAATGAGCAGTTCTTC

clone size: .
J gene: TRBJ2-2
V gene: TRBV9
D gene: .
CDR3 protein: CASSVAGNTAGELFF
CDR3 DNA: TGTGCCAGCAGCGTAGCGGGTAACACTGCCGGGGAGCTGTTTTTT

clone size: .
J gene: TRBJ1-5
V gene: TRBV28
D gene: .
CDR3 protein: CASSLRPFGNQPQHF
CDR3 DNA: TGTGCCAGCAGTTTAAGACCCTTTGGCAATCAGCCCCAGCATTTT